The 25 T cell receptor beta chains below all came from one sample that was sequenced in a study of Ad26.COV2.S vaccination and SARS-CoV-2 variants. Treatment defined: roughly 19 received Ad26.COV2.S at low or high dose, single or two shots; about 5 received placebo; per-sample allocation not given. Repertoires come from day 63 after the first vaccine or placebo injection. Only in-frame clones appear in the TCRdb table, and some are missing; sequencing was by immunoSEQ multiplex PCR. The data hold 300,000 to 350,000 clones, with 90% observed a single time. Sample: peripheral blood, taken in a trial of Ad26.COV2.S vaccine versus placebo. The receptors stem from a person between 18 and 65 years old who received the Ad26.COV2.S COVID-19 vaccine or a placebo.

The chain links TRBV7-2 to TRBJ1-6, with a weak D call TRBD1 (6 bases). V dropped 5 bases and J dropped 12 bases, with 17 bases sitting between them. The germline V gene encodes CDR1 SGHTA and CDR2 FQGNSA. The CDR3 contains 14 residues. The CDR3 here is CASSREGGRGPLHF. The CDR3 DNA is TGTGCCAGCAGCCGCGAGGGGGGCAGAGGACCCCTCCACTTT.

This chain links TRBV5-5 with TRBJ2-7; 9 bases are shared with TRBD1. Germline CDR1 reads SGHKS; CDR2 reads YYEKEE (reference sequence). The CDR3 spans 14 residues. Unmatched junction bases numbered 6, after V lost 2 bases and J lost 6 bases. The CDR3 region is CASSFTGTGPEQYV. As DNA, the CDR3 is TGTGCCAGCAGCTTCACCGGGACAGGGCCCGAGCAGTACGTC.

The chain couples TRBV19 to TRBJ2-5; no definite D call. Germline V gene data show CDR1 as LNHDA and CDR2 as SQIVND (reference sequence). V lost 3 bases, J lost 1 base, and 15 bases lay in between. This CDR3 comprises 16 residues. The CDR3 region is CASSIVVGASQETQYF. CDR3 DNA: TGTGCCAGTAGTATCGTCGTAGGAGCTAGCCAAGAGACCCAGTACTTC.

The V gene is TRBV6-2 or TRBV6-3, the J gene TRBJ2-2; D remains ambiguous. The CDR3 extends over 13 amino acids. V lost 2 bases to trimming and J lost 6 bases, with 7 bases between them. In germline, CDR1 is MNHEY, CDR2 SVGEGT. The CDR3 here is CASSYRQAGELFF. CDR3 nucleotides: TGTGCCAGCAGTTACCGGCAGGCCGGGGAGCTGTTTTTT.

Concerning this clone itself: Different DNA sequences within this sample yield the same CDR3. V usage is TRBV25-1 and J usage is TRBJ1-6, with TRBD1 identical over 7 bases. Germline lookup yields CDR1 MGHDK and CDR2 SYGVNS. There are 15 residues in the CDR3. The V segment lost 2 bases and the J segment 7 bases; nucleotides outside the gene matches: 5. CDR3 amino acids: CASSEKTGSNSPLHF. The CDR3 DNA reads TGTGCCAGCAGTGAAAAGACAGGGAGCAATTCACCCCTCCACTTT. Full variable domain (missing parts from reference TRBV25-1 and TRBJ1-6): EADIYQTPRYLVIGTGKKITLECSQTMGHDKMYWYQQDPGMELHLIHYSYGVNSTEKGDLSSESTVSRIRTEHFPLTLESARPSHTSQYLCASSEKTGSNSPLHFGNGTRLTVT.

This clone was counted once. V usage is TRBV15 and J usage is TRBJ2-1, with D perhaps TRBD2 (6 bases). The V end was cut by 3 bases, the J end by 2 bases, with 8 bases between. The CDR3 contains 14 residues. Germline assignment: CDR1 LNHNV and CDR2 YYDKDF (reference sequence). The CDR3 bases are TGTGCCACCAGCAGGTGGGGGGCCTACAATGAGCAGTTCTTC. Its protein is CATSRWGAYNEQFF.

V gene TRBV5-1 combines with J gene TRBJ2-1; the D gene is possibly TRBD1 (7 bases). Germline V gene data show CDR1 as SGHRS and CDR2 as YFSETQ. Trimming pared 4 bases from V and 10 bases from J, leaving 15 bases between. This CDR3 comprises 13 residues. The CDR3, as DNA: TGCGCCAGCAGCCTCCGACAGGGAGGCGAGCAGTTCTTC. Translated, it gives CASSLRQGGEQFF.

The CDR3: CASSEETDLPNYGYTF. The CDR3 DNA follows: TGTGCCAGCAGTGAGGAGACAGATCTCCCAAACTATGGCTACACCTTC. The rearrangement links TRBV6-1 to TRBJ1-2; possibly TRBD1 for D (5 bases). The CDR3 consists of 16 residues. CDR1 and CDR2 from the germline V gene are MNHNS and SASEGT. V was pared by 3 bases and J by 2 bases, with 16 bases between.

V usage is TRBV6-5 and J usage is TRBJ1-1; TRBD1 might be the D (5 bases). CDR1 and CDR2 (germline): MNHEY, SVGAGI. Trimming stripped 0 bases from V and 1 base from J, with 9 bases between. CDR3 length: 15 amino acids. CDR3 coding DNA: TGTGCCAGCAGTTACTCGGGGGGAGGGAACACTGAAGCTTTCTTT. It specifies CASSYSGGGNTEAFF.

This chain uses TRBV19 with TRBJ2-1; TRBD1 or TRBD2 may be the D gene (6 bases each). This CDR3 region has 13 residues. The V and J ends lost 10 bases and 3 bases respectively, with 13 bases between them. Looked up from germline, CDR1 is LNHDA and CDR2 is SQIVND (reference sequence). The CDR3 sequence: CATGAMGYNEQFF. The CDR3 region has the DNA TGTGCCACGGGGGCTATGGGCTACAATGAGCAGTTCTTC.

This clone was seen just once. The V and J genes are TRBV27 and TRBJ2-5; D is possibly TRBD1 (5 bases). CDR1 is MNHEY and CDR2 is SMNVEV in the germline V gene (reference sequence). Trimming removed 6 bases from V and 1 base from J, with 9 bases in between. The CDR3 runs to 13 residues. The CDR3 spells CASSSTVQETQYF. CDR3 sequence (DNA): TGTGCCAGCAGCTCGACAGTCCAAGAGACCCAGTACTTC.

This chain joins TRBV25-1 and TRBJ2-3; D tentatively reads TRBD1 or TRBD2 (5 bases each). CDR1 MGHDK and CDR2 SYGVNS come from the germline V gene. The CDR3 is made up of 18 amino acids. V lost 6 bases and J lost 4, with 26 bases in between. CDR3 sequence reads: CASRKGLGTVHRSDTQYF. In DNA form, the CDR3 reads TGTGCCAGCAGGAAGGGGCTTGGGACGGTCCACAGATCAGATACGCAGTATTTT.

This rearrangement joins TRBV3-1 (or the pseudogene TRBV3-2) to TRBJ1-1; D is perhaps TRBD1 (6 bases). Germline lookup yields CDR1 LGHDT and CDR2 YNNKEL (reference sequence). Trimming removed 0 bases from V and 4 bases from J, with 24 bases in between. The CDR3 totals 19 residues. Here the CDR3 DNA reads TGTGCCAGCAGCCAAGATAGTAGGGGACCCACGAGGGGGTTCACTGAAGCTTTCTTT. It specifies CASSQDSRGPTRGFTEAFF.

The V and J genes are TRBV10-3 and TRBJ1-1; D call uncertain. The CDR3 is 12 residues long. The germline V gene encodes CDR1 ENHRY and CDR2 SYGVKD. Trimming removed 3 bases from V and 8 bases from J, with 10 bases in between. The CDR3 loop is CAISEVPGEAFF. DNA for the CDR3: TGTGCCATCAGTGAAGTTCCCGGCGAAGCTTTCTTT.

The chain joins TRBV6-5 to TRBJ1-1, with 9 nucleotides matching TRBD1. The V gene end was trimmed by 5 bases and the J gene end by 3 bases; junction bases not matched to a gene: 1. CDR1 is MNHEY, CDR2 SVGAGI, per germline. The CDR3 contains 13 residues. The CDR3 coding sequence is TGTGCCAGCAGTAGGGACAGGGACACTGAAGCTTTCTTT. It is translated as CASSRDRDTEAFF.

The chain combines TRBV7-3 with TRBJ2-1; 7 bases match TRBD2. Germline CDR1 is SGHTA and CDR2 is FQGTGA. The CDR3 has 16 amino acids. Trimming removed 0 bases from V and 6 bases from J; junction bases left unmatched: 8. The CDR3 DNA reads as TGTGCCAGCAGCTTAACCCCTAGCGGCGGAAGCAATGAGCAGTTCTTC. Translating it yields CASSLTPSGGSNEQFF. The variable domain in full, completed from reference TRBV7-3 and TRBJ2-1, reads GAGVSQTPSNKVTEKGKYVELRCDPISGHTALYWYRQSLGQGPEFLIYFQGTGAADDSGLPNDRFFAVRPEGSVSTLKIQRTERGDSAVYLCASSLTPSGGSNEQFFGPGTRLTVL.

A single count supports this clone. The chain couples TRBV7-3 to TRBJ2-2; 11 positions match TRBD2. The CDR3 sequence is 17 residues long. V dropped 3 bases and J dropped 0; count of bases not matched to a gene: 3. From germline, CDR1 is SGHTA and CDR2 FQGTGA. The CDR3 bases are TGTGCCAGCAGCTTGTTAGCGGGAGGGACGAACACCGGGGAGCTGTTTTTT. Protein sequence: CASSLLAGGTNTGELFF.

V usage is TRBV19 and J usage is TRBJ1-1; D ambiguous. Germline V gives CDR1 LNHDA, CDR2 SQIVND (reference sequence). This CDR3 is 13 amino acids long. V was trimmed by 0 bases and J by 1 base, leaving 3 bases between them. CDR3 amino acids: CASSIDANTEAFF. The CDR3 bases are TGTGCCAGTAGTATAGATGCGAACACTGAAGCTTTCTTT. Looking up the rest from reference TRBV19 and TRBJ1-1 gives the full variable domain: DGGITQSPKYLFRKEGQNVTLSCEQNLNHDAMYWYRQDPGQGLRLIYYSQIVNDFQKGDIAEGYSVSREKKESFPLTVTSAQKNPTAFYLCASSIDANTEAFFGQGTRLTVV.

J is TRBJ2-1 and V is TRBV3-1 (or the pseudogene TRBV3-2); unclear D gene. The CDR3 is 12 residues long. Trimming cost V 6 bases and J 8 bases, with 11 bases left between them. Germline assignment: CDR1 LGHDT and CDR2 YNNKEL (reference sequence). CDR3 sequence (DNA): TGTGCCAGCAGGGGGTTGGGGTATGAGCAGTTCTTC. The encoded protein is CASRGLGYEQFF.

The chain links TRBV5-8 to TRBJ1-4; possibly TRBD1 for D (6 bases). The CDR3 length is 14 residues. The V end was cut by 4 bases, the J end by 6 bases, with 13 bases between. CDR1 SGHTS and CDR2 YDEGEE come from the germline V gene. DNA for the CDR3: TGTGCCAGCAGCGCGGGACATGCGGATGAAAAACTGTTTTTT. It encodes CASSAGHADEKLFF. Variable domain in full (rest from reference TRBV5-8 and TRBJ1-4): EAGVTQSPTHLIKTRGQQATLRCSPISGHTSVYWYQQALGLGLQFLLWYDEGEERNRGNFPPRFSGRQFPNYSSELNVNALELEDSALYLCASSAGHADEKLFFGSGTQLSVL.

The chain links TRBV4-3 to TRBJ2-5; TRBD2 is a possible D gene (7 bases). Germline V gene sequence: CDR1 LGHNA, CDR2 YSLEER. V lost 4 bases, J lost 4 bases, and 13 bases lay in between. The CDR3 sequence is 14 residues long. CDR3 in DNA: TGCGCCAGCAGCCCCCGAGGGGGGGCAGAGACCCAGTACTTC. It is translated as CASSPRGGAETQYF.

The chain uses TRBV19 and TRBJ1-2; D call uncertain. The CDR3 covers 14 residues. Trimming took 5 bases from V and 4 from J, leaving 14 bases between them. Germline values: CDR1 LNHDA, CDR2 SQIVND (reference sequence). The CDR3 DNA reads as TGTGCCAGTAGTCCCCTCTCGGGGATCTATGGCTACACCTTC. Protein product: CASSPLSGIYGYTF.

The chain carries TRBV30 and TRBJ1-5; D gene uncertain. The V gene lost 3 bases and the J gene lost 1 base, with 7 bases spanning the gap. Germline V gives CDR1 GTSNPN, CDR2 SVGIG (reference sequence). The length of the CDR3 is 13 residues. CDR3 DNA: TGTGCCTGGAGCGCAGGAAGCAATCAGCCCCAGCATTTT. This gives the protein CAWSAGSNQPQHF.

The chain couples TRBV5-8 to TRBJ2-5; 8 bases line up with TRBD1. The germline CDR1 and CDR2 sequences are SGHTS and YDEGEE. The CDR3 contains 17 residues. V trimming: 4 bases; J trimming: 4 bases; junction bases outside the gene matches: 15. CDR3 sequence reads: CASSLLTGGSEGETQYF. Here the CDR3 DNA reads TGTGCCAGCAGCCTCCTCACAGGGGGTAGCGAGGGAGAGACCCAGTACTTC.

This clone is a singleton in its sample. The chain employs TRBV7-9 and TRBJ1-5; no firm D call. This CDR3 is 14 amino acids long. Germline loops: CDR1 SEHNR, CDR2 FQNEAQ (reference sequence). V gave up 5 bases and J gave up 0 bases, with 8 bases separating them. The CDR3 sequence is CASSTEVSNQPQHF. In nucleotides, the CDR3 is TGTGCCAGCAGCACCGAAGTTAGCAATCAGCCCCAGCATTTT.